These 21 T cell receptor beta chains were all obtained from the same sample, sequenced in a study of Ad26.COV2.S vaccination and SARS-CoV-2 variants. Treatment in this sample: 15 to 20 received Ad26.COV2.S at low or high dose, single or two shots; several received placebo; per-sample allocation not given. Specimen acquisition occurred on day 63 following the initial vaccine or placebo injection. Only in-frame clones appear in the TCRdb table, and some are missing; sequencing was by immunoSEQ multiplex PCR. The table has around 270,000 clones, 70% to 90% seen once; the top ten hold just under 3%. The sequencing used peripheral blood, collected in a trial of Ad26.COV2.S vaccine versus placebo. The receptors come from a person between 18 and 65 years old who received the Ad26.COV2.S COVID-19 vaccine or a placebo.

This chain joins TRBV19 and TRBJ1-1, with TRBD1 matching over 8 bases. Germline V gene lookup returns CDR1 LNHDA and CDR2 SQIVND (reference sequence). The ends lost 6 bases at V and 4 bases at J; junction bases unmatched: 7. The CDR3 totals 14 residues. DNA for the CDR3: TGTGCCAGTAGCCAGGACAGGGCGGGCACTGAAGCTTTCTTT. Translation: CASSQDRAGTEAFF.

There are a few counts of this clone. DNA for the CDR3: TGTGCCAGCAGCCAAGCTTTTGGGTCACCCGGGGAGCTGTTTTTT. It specifies CASSQAFGSPGELFF. The chain links TRBV3-1 (or the pseudogene TRBV3-2) to TRBJ2-2; D unclear. The ends were cut back, 1 base at V and 6 bases at J, with 12 bases in the middle. CDR1 is LGHDT and CDR2 is YNNKEL in the germline V gene (reference sequence). The CDR3 totals 15 residues.

DNA for the CDR3: TGTGCCAGCAGCTCAAATACTAGCAATCAGCCCCAGCATTTT. This gives the protein CASSSNTSNQPQHF. V and J are TRBV7-9 and TRBJ1-5; D is ambiguous. This CDR3 is built from 14 residues. Trimming removed 4 bases from V and 0 bases from J, with 7 bases in between. Germline CDR1 reads SEHNR; CDR2 reads FQNEAQ (reference sequence).

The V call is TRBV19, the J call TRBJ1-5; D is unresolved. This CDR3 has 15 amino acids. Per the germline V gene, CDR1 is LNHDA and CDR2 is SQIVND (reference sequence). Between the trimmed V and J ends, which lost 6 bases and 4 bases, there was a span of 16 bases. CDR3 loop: CASRTTWTGNQPQHF. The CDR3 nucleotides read TGTGCCAGTAGGACGACATGGACTGGGAATCAGCCCCAGCATTTT.

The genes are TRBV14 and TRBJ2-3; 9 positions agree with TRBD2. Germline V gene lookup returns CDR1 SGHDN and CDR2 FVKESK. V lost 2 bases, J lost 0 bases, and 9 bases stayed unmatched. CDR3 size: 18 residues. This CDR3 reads CASSQTAGGRRSTDTQYF. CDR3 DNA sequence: TGTGCCAGCAGCCAAACCGCGGGAGGGCGACGGAGCACAGATACGCAGTATTTT.

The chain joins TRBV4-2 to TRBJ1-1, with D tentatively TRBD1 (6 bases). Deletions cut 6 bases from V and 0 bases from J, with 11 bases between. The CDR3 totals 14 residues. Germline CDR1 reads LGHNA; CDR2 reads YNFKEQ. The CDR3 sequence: CASRTGQMNTEAFF. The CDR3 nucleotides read TGTGCCAGCAGGACAGGACAAATGAACACTGAAGCTTTCTTT.

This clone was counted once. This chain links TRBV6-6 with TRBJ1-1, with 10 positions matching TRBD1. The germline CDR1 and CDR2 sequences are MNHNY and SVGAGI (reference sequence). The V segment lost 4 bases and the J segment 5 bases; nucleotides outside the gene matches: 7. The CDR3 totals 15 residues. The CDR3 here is CASSLGQGLRTEAFF. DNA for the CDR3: TGTGCCAGCAGTTTGGGACAGGGGCTTCGGACTGAAGCTTTCTTT.

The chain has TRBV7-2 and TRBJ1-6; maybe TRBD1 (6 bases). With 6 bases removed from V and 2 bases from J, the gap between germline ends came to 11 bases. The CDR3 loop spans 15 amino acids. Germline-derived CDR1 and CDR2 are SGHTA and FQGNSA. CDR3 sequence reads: CASRRGNPYNSPLHF. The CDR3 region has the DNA TGTGCCAGCAGGAGGGGGAATCCCTATAATTCACCCCTCCACTTT.

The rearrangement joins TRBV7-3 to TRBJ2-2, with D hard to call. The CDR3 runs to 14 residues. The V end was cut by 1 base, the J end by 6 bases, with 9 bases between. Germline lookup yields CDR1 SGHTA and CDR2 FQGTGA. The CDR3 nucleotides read TGTGCCAGCAGCTTAAATTCCGTACCCGGGGAGCTGTTTTTT. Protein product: CASSLNSVPGELFF.

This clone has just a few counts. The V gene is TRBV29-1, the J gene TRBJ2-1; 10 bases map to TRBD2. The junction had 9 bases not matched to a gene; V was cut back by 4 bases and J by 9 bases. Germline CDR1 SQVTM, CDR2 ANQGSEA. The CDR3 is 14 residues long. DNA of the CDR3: TGCAGCGTTGGGCGGCTAGCGGGGGATGGTGAGCAGTTCTTC. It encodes CSVGRLAGDGEQFF.

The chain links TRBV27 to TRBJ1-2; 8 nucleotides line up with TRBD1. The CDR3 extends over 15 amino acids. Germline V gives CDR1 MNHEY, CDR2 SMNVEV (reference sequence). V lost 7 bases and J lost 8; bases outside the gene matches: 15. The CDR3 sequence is CASTPLPQGAWGYTF. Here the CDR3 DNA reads TGTGCCAGCACACCCCTTCCCCAGGGGGCATGGGGCTACACCTTC.

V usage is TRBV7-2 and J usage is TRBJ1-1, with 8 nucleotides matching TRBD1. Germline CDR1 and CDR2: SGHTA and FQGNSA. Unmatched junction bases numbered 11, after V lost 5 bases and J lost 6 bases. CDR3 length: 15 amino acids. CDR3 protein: CASSQQGGRSAEAFF. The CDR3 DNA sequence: TGTGCCAGCAGCCAACAGGGGGGGCGATCGGCTGAAGCTTTCTTT.

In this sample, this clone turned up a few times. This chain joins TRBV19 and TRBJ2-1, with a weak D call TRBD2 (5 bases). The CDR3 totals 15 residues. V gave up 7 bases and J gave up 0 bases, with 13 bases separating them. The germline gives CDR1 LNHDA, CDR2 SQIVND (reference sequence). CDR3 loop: CASKERRSSYNEQFF. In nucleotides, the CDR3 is TGTGCCAGTAAGGAGCGGAGGAGCTCCTACAATGAGCAGTTCTTC.

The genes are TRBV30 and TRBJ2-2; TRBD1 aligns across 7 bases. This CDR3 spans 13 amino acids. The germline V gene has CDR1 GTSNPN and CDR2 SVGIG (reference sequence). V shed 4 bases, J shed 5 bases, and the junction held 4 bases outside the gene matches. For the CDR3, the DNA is TGTGCCTGGACCAACAGGGGAACCGGGGAGCTGTTTTTT. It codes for CAWTNRGTGELFF.

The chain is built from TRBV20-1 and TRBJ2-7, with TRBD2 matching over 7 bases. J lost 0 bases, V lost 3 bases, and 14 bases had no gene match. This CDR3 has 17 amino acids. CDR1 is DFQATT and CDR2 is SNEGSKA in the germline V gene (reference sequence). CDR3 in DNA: TGCAGTGCTAGTTCCTACACCGGGACTACCATCTCCTACGAGCAGTACGTC. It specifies CSASSYTGTTISYEQYV.

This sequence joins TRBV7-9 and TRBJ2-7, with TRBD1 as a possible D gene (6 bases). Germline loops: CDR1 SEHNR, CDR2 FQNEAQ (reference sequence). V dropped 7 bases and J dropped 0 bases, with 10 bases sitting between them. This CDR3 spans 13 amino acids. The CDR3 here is CASTQGSSYEQYF. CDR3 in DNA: TGTGCCAGCACTCAGGGGTCCTCCTACGAGCAGTACTTC.

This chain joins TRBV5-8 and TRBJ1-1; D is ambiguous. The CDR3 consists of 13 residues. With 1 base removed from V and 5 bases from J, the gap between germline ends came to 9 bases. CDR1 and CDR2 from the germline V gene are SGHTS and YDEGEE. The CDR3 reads CASSLSMRTEAFF. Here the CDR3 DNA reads TGTGCCAGCAGCTTGTCTATGCGGACTGAAGCTTTCTTT.

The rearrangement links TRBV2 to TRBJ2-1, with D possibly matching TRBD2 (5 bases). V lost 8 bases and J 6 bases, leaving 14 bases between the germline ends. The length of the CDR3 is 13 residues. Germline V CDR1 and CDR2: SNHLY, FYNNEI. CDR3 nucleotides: TGTGCCAGCGGACTTGCTGCCACCAATGAGCAGTTCTTC. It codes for CASGLAATNEQFF. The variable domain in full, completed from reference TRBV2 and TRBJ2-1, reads EPEVTQTPSHQVTQMGQEVILRCVPISNHLYFYWYRQILGQKVEFLVSFYNNEISEKSEIFDDQFSVERPDGSNFTLKIRSTKLEDSAMYFCASGLAATNEQFFGPGTRLTVL.

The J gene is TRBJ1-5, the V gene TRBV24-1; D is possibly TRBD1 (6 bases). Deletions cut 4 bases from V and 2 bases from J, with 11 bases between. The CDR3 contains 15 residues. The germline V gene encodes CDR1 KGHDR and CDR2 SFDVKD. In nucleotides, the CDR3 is TGTGCCACCAGTGACCCGAAGGGGGGCAATCAGCCCCAGCATTTT. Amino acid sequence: CATSDPKGGNQPQHF.

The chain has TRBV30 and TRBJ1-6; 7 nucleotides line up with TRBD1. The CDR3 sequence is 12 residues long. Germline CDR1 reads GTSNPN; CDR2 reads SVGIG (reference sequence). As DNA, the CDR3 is TGTGCGACAGGGCAAAATAATTCACCCCTCCACTTT. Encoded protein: CATGQNNSPLHF.

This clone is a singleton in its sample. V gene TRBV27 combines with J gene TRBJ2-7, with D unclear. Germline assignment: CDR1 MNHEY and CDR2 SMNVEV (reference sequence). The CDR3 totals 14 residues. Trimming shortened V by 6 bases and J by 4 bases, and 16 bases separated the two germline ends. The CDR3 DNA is TGTGCCAGCAGCCCTCGAGGTAACCTATACGAGCAGTACGTC. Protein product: CASSPRGNLYEQYV.